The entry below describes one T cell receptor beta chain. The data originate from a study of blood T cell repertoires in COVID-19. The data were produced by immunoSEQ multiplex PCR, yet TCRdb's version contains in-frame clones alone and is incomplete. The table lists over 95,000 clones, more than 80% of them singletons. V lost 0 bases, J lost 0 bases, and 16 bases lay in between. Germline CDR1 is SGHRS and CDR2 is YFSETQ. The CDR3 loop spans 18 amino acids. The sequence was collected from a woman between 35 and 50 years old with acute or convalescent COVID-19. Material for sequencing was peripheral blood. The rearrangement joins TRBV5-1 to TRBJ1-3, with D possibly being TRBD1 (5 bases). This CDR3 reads CASSLGPLGVGSGNTIYF. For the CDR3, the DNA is TGCGCCAGCAGCTTGGGCCCTTTAGGGGTAGGCTCTGGAAACACCATATATTTT.